The sequence of this TCR beta chain was determined in a study of blood T cell repertoires in COVID-19. Study context: Both acute and convalescent COVID-19 samples were obtained from the United States, Italy and Spain. The analysed material was cDNA or gDNA that came from T cells, B-cell-depleted T cells, or PBMCs.

As handled by the study authors: Reference gene primer amplification in the assay estimated nucleated cell counts. The protocol was immunoSEQ multiplex PCR, while the TCRdb copy is restricted to in-frame clones and leaves out a portion. The DNA gave D and trimming, while V, J and clone size come from that table. The sample shows a few hundred thousand clones, 65% to 90% of them seen only once. The V end lost 2 bases, the J end lost 3 bases, and 8 bases lay between the germline ends. Per the germline V gene, CDR1 is MNHEY and CDR2 is SVGEGT. The CDR3 has 15 residues. The specimen was peripheral blood. The sequence came from a middle-aged man with acute or convalescent COVID-19. The chain links TRBV6-2 or TRBV6-3 to TRBJ2-6; D gene uncertain. The CDR3 protein is CASSYVNSGANVLTF. CDR3 sequence (DNA): TGTGCCAGCAGTTACGTGAACAGTGGGGCCAACGTCCTGACTTTC.